This TCR beta chain was sequenced in a study of graft-versus-host responses after intestinal transplantation. Study-level findings and limits: GvH clones occurred in recipient marrow; some first appeared in ileum or blood.

The assay was immunoSEQ multiplex PCR, and TCRdb's table has in-frame clones only and misses some. The sample holds more than 100,000 clones; 80% to 95% are singletons and the top ten take more than 0.095%. In the case of this clone: The antigen is undetermined.

CDR1 and CDR2 (germline): SNHLY, FYNNEI. V shed 6 bases and J 4 bases; nucleotides not matched to a gene: 4. This CDR3 is 15 amino acids long. The TCR was taken from a human donor who received an intestinal transplant. The V call is TRBV2, the J call TRBJ2-2, with 11 bases identical to TRBD1. The input for sequencing was unstimulated CD4+ T cells sorted from spleen or lymph node cells, taken before intestinal transplant. CDR3: CASRTGQGVTGELFF. The DNA for the CDR3 is TGTGCCAGCAGGACGGGACAGGGGGTCACCGGGGAGCTGTTTTTT.